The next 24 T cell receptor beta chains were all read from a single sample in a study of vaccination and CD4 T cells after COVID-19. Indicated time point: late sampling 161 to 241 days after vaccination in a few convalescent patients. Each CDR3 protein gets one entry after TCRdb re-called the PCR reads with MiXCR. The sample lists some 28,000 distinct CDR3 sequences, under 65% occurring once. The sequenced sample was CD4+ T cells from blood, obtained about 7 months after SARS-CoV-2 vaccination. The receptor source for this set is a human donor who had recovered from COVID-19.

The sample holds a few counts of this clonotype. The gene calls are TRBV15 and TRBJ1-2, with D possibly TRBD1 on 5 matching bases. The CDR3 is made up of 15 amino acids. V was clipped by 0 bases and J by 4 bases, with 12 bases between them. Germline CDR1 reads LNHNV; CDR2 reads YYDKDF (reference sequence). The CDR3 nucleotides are TGTGCCACCAGCAGAGATTCTACAGGATTCTATGGCTACACCTTC. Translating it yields CATSRDSTGFYGYTF.

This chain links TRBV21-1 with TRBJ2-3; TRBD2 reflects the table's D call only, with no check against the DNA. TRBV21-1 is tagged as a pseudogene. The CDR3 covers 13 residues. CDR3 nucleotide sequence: TGTGCCAGCAGGCTGACCGCTCGTGATACGCAGTATTTT. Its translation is CASRLTARDTQYF.

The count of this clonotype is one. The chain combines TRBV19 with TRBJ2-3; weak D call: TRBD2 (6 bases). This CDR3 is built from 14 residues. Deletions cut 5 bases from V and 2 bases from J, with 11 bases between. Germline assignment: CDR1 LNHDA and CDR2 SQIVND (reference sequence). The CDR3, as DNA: TGTGCCAGTAGTTCGTTGGGACTCACAGATACGCAGTATTTT. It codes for CASSSLGLTDTQYF.

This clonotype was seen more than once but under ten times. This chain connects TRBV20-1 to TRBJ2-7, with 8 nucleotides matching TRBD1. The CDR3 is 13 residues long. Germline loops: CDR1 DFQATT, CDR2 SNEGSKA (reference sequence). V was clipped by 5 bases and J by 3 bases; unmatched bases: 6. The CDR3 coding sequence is TGCAGTGCTCCCCCAGGGGGCGGCTACGAGCAGTACTTC. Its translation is CSAPPGGGYEQYF.

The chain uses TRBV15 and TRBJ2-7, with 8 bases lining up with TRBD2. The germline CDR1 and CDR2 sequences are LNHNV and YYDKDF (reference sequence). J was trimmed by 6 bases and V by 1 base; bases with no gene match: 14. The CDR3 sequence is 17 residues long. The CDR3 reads CATSRGRSSGRGSEQYF. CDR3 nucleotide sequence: TGTGCCACCAGCAGAGGTAGATCCAGCGGGAGAGGGAGCGAGCAGTACTTC.

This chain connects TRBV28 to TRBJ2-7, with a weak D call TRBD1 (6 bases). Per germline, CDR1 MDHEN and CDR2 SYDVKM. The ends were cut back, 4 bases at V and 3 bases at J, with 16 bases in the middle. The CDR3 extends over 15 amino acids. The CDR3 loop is CASSSLGETGYEQYF. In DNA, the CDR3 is TGTGCCAGCAGTTCCTTGGGGGAGACAGGCTACGAGCAGTACTTC.

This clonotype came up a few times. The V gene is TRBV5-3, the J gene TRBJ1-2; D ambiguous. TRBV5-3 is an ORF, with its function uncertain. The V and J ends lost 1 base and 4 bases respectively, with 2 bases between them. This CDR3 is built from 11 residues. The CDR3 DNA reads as TGTGCCAGAAGCTTGAGCTATGGCTACACCTTC. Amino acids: CARSLSYGYTF.

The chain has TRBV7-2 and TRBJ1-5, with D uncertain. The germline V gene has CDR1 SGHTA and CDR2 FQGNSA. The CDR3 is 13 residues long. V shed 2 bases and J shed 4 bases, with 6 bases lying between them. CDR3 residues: CASSLQMNQPQHF. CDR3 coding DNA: TGTGCCAGCAGCTTACAGATGAATCAGCCCCAGCATTTT.

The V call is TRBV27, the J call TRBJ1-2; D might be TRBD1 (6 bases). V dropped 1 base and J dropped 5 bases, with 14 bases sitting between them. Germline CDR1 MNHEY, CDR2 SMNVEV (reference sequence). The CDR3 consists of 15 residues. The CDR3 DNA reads TGTGCCAGCAGTTTATGGGGGGCCCAGACTTATGGCTACACCTTC. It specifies CASSLWGAQTYGYTF.

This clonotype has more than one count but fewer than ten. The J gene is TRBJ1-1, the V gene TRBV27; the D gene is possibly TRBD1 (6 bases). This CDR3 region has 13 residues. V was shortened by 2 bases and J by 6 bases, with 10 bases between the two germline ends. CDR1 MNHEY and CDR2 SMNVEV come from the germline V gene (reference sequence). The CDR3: CASSLAGVAEAFF. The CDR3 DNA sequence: TGTGCCAGCAGTTTAGCAGGGGTTGCTGAAGCTTTCTTT.

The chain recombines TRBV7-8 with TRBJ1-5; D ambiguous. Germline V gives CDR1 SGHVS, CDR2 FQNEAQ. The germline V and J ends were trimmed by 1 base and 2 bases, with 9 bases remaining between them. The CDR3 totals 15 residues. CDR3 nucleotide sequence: TGTGCCAGCAGCTTAGGCTTCTCTGGCAATCAGCCCCAGCATTTT. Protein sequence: CASSLGFSGNQPQHF.

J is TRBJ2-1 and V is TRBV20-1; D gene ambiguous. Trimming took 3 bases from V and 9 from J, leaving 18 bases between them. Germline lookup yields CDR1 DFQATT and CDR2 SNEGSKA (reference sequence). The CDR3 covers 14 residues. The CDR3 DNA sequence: TGCAGTGCTAGTCGGGCCCAATCCGCCGGTGAGCAGTTCTTC. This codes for CSASRAQSAGEQFF.

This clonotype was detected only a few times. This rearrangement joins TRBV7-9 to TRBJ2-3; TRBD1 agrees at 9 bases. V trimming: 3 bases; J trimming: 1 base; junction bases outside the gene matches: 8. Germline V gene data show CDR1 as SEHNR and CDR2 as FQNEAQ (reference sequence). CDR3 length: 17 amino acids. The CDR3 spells CASSFRTGVTRTDTQYF. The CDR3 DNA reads TGTGCCAGCAGCTTCCGGACAGGGGTCACTCGCACAGATACGCAGTATTTT.

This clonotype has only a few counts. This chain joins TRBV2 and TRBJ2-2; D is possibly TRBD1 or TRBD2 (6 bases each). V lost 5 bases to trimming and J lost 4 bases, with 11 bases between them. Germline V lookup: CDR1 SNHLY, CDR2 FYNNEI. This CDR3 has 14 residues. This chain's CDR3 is CASSSEGGTGELFF. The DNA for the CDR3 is TGTGCCAGCAGTTCGGAGGGGGGCACCGGGGAGCTGTTTTTT. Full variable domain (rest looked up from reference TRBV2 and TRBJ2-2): EPEVTQTPSHQVTQMGQEVILRCVPISNHLYFYWYRQILGQKVEFLVSFYNNEISEKSEIFDDQFSVERPDGSNFTLKIRSTKLEDSAMYFCASSSEGGTGELFFGEGSRLTVL.

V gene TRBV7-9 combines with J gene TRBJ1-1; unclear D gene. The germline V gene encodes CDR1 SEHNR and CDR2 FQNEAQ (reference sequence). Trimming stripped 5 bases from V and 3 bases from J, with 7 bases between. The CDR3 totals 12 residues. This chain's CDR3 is CASSQVDTEAFF. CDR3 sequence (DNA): TGTGCCAGCAGCCAGGTGGACACTGAAGCTTTCTTT.

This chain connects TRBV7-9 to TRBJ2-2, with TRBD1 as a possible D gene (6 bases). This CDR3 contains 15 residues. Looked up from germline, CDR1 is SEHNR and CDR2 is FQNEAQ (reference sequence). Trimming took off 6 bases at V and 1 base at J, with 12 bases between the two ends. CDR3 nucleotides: TGTGCCAGCAGGCCAAACAGGGTGAACACCGGGGAGCTGTTTTTT. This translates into CASRPNRVNTGELFF.

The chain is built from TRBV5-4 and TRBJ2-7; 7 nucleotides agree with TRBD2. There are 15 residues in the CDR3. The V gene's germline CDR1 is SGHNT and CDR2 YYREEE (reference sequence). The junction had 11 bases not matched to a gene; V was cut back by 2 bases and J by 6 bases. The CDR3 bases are TGTGCCAGCAGCTTCGGGGGAGGGGACGGACTCGAGCAGTACTTC. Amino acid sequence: CASSFGGGDGLEQYF.

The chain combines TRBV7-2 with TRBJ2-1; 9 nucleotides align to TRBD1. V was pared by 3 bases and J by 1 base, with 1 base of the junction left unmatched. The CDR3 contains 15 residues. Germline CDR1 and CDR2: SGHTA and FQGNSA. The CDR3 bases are TGTGCCAGCAGCTTCGACAGGGGGTCCTACAATGAGCAGTTCTTC. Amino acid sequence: CASSFDRGSYNEQFF.

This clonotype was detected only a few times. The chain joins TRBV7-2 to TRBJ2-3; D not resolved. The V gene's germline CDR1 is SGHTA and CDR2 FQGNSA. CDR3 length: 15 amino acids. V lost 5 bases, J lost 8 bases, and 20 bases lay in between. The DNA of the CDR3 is TGTGCCAGCAGCCTTCGATGGGGTAGCTATGGTACGCAGTATTTT. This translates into CASSLRWGSYGTQYF.

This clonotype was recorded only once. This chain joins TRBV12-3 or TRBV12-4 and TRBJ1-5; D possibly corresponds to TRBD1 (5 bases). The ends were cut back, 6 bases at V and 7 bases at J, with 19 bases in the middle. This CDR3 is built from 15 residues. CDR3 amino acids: CASSLGGTRRQPQHF. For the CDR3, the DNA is TGTGCCAGCAGCTTGGGGGGAACCAGGAGGCAGCCCCAGCATTTT.

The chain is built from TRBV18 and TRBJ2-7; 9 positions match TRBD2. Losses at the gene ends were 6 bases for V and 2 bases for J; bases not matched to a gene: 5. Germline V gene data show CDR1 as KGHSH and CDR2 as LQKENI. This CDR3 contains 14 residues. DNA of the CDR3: TGTGCCAGCTCCCGTAGCGGGAGTACCTACGAGCAGTACTTC. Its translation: CASSRSGSTYEQYF.

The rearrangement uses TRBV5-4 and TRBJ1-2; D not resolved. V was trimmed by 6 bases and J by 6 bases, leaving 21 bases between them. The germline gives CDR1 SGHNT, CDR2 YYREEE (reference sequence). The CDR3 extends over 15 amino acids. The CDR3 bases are TGTGCCAGCATCCAAAGTGTCGGAGGAAGGGATGGCTACACCTTC. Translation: CASIQSVGGRDGYTF.

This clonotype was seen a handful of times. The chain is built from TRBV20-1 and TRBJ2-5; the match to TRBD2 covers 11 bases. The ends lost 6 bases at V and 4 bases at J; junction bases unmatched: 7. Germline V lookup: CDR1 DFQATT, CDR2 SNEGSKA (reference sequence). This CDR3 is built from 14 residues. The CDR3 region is CSALAGGSLETQYF. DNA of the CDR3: TGCAGTGCGCTAGCGGGAGGATCTTTAGAGACCCAGTACTTC.

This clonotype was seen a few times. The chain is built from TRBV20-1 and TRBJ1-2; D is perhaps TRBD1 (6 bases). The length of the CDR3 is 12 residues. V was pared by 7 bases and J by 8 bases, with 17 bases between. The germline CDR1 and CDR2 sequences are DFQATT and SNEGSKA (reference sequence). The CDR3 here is CSEGSARGGYTF. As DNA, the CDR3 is TGCAGTGAGGGGTCGGCGAGGGGGGGCTACACCTTC.